These 6 T cell receptor beta chains came from one sample sequenced in a study of cytomegalovirus exposure and HLA in healthy donors. PCR involved 60 Vbeta and 13 Jbeta primers. Assay: immunoSEQ multiplex PCR; the TCRdb copy retains only in-frame clones and omits some. The sample gives under 200,000 clones, around 77% of which show up once; under 2.5% is in the top ten. Material for sequencing was PBMCs. Every receptor here comes from a man in his fifties or sixties in good health and CMV-seronegative.

This chain uses TRBV28 with TRBJ1-1; D may be TRBD1 (5 bases). Germline CDR1 MDHEN, CDR2 SYDVKM. CDR3 length equals 13 residues. V was trimmed by 5 bases and J by 6 bases, leaving 13 bases between them. The CDR3 reads CASSAQGFPEAFF. CDR3 in DNA: TGTGCCAGCAGTGCTCAGGGTTTCCCTGAAGCTTTCTTT.

V gene TRBV18 combines with J gene TRBJ2-7; no definite D call. Germline V CDR1 and CDR2: KGHSH, LQKENI. CDR3 length: 12 residues. V was trimmed by 3 bases and J by 3 bases, leaving 6 bases between them. Here the CDR3 DNA reads TGTGCCAGCTCACCCAATAGCTACGAGCAGTACTTC. Translated, it gives CASSPNSYEQYF.

This clone was observed a handful of times. The V and J genes are TRBV6-1 and TRBJ1-4; 8 bases align to TRBD1. Looked up from germline, CDR1 is MNHNS and CDR2 is SASEGT. This CDR3 is 14 amino acids long. V lost 4 bases to trimming and J lost 4 bases; unmatched junction nucleotides: 2. CDR3 in DNA: TGTGCCAGCAGTGGTACAGGGGGTAATGAAAAACTGTTTTTT. It yields the protein CASSGTGGNEKLFF.

The V gene is TRBV6-1, the J gene TRBJ1-2; TRBD1 aligns across 7 bases. The CDR3 runs 17 residues. J was trimmed by 8 bases and V by 4 bases; bases with no gene match: 19. CDR1 is MNHNS, CDR2 SASEGT, per germline. The CDR3 protein is CASSGEHATGRYSGYTF. In nucleotides, the CDR3 is TGTGCCAGCAGTGGGGAGCATGCGACAGGGCGCTATTCCGGCTACACCTTC.

V gene TRBV27 combines with J gene TRBJ1-5; D remains ambiguous. Between the trimmed V and J ends, which lost 2 bases and 0 bases, there was a span of 8 bases. From germline, CDR1 is MNHEY and CDR2 SMNVEV (reference sequence). The CDR3 has 15 amino acids. The CDR3 nucleotides read TGTGCCAGCAGTTTAGGAGTAAATAGCAATCAGCCCCAGCATTTT. It translates to CASSLGVNSNQPQHF.

V usage is TRBV7-2 and J usage is TRBJ1-4; TRBD1 matches at 10 bases. The junction had 8 bases not matched to a gene; V was cut back by 0 bases and J by 10 bases. The CDR3 is made up of 16 amino acids. Germline CDR1 is SGHTA and CDR2 is FQGNSA. The CDR3: CASSLAGTGEGVKLFF. The CDR3 bases are TGTGCCAGCAGCTTAGCTGGGACAGGGGAGGGCGTAAAACTGTTTTTT.